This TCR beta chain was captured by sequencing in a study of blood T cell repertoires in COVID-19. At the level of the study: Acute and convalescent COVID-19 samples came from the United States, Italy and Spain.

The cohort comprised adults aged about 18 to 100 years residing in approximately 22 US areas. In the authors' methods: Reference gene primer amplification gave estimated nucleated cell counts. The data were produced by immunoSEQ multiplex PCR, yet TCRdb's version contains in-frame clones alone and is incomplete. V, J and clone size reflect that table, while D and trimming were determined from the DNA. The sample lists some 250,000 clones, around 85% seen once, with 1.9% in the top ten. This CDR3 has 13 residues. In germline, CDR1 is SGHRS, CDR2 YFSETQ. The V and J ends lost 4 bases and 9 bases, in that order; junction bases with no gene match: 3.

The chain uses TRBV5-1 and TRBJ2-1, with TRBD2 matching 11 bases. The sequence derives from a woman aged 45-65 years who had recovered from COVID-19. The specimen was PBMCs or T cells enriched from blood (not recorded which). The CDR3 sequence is CASSTSGSSEQFF. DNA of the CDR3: TGCGCCAGCAGCACTAGCGGGAGTAGTGAGCAGTTCTTC.